The 21 T cell receptor beta chains in this list originate from one sample, sequenced in a study of T cell repertoires in cytomegalovirus infection (dated by TCRdb to the late 2010s). Per the publication, the treatment or condition label means: in vitro stimulation with specific CMV peptide epitopes to enrich CMV-specific T cells. Sequenced using an Illumina HiSeq 1500. The public reads were reprocessed in TCRdb via fastp at Q25 and MiXCR, keeping in-frame beta chains. Rows with one shared CDR3 protein collapse into an entry with the most common genes and DNA. Across this sample there are about 770,000 distinct CDR3 sequences, with approximately 32% seen only once. Jointly, the top ten make up under 15% of the sample. These TCRs are of unknown antigen specificity. The input for sequencing was cultured CD8+ T cells from PBMCs, taken from culture after CMV antigen stimulation. These receptors were obtained from a human donor in good health (CMV status not recorded). Some clones in this sample may be carry-over from other donors' samples.

CDR3 sequence: CASSPRTANNSPLHF. The CDR3 nucleotides are TGCGCCAGCAGCCCGCGGACGGCAAATAATTCACCCCTCCACTTT. The chain employs TRBV4-1 and TRBJ1-6; D gene uncertain. The CDR3 has 15 residues. The germline V gene has CDR1 MGHRA and CDR2 YSYEKL. Trimming pared 4 bases from V and 5 bases from J, leaving 12 bases between.

This clonotype showed up many times. This chain uses TRBV6-5 with TRBJ2-1; D is possibly TRBD2 (6 bases). This CDR3 spans 14 amino acids. Germline lookup yields CDR1 MNHEY and CDR2 SVGAGI. Trimming removed 0 bases from V and 3 bases from J, with 6 bases in between. CDR3 DNA sequence: TGTGCCAGCAGTTACTCCGGGAGCTACAATGAGCAGTTCTTC. It codes for CASSYSGSYNEQFF.

The V and J genes are TRBV12-3 or TRBV12-4 and TRBJ1-3; the D is unclear. This CDR3 spans 13 amino acids. Deletions cut 10 bases from V and 0 bases from J, with 10 bases between. CDR3 sequence: CATQRISGNTIYF. The CDR3 DNA is TGTGCCACCCAGAGGATCTCTGGAAACACCATATATTTT.

This clonotype appeared many times. The chain recombines TRBV7-2 with TRBJ2-4, with a weak D call TRBD2 (5 bases). Germline values: CDR1 SGHTA, CDR2 FQGNSA. V lost 11 bases and J lost 5, with 25 bases in between. The CDR3 totals 16 residues. The CDR3 loop is CASSLVRGRVQNIQYF. The CDR3 coding sequence is TGTGCCTCTAGCTTAGTTAGAGGTCGCGTCCAAAACATTCAGTACTTC.

This chain joins TRBV2 and TRBJ2-1; 9 nucleotides agree with TRBD1. The CDR3 is made up of 16 amino acids. After removal of 1 base from V and 3 bases from J, the junction contained 4 bases not matched to a gene. CDR1 is SNHLY, CDR2 FYNNEI, per germline. CDR3 bases: TGTGCCAGCAGTGAAGGAAACAGGGGGCTCTACAATGAGCAGTTCTTC. It yields the protein CASSEGNRGLYNEQFF.

The chain recombines TRBV9 with TRBJ2-5; maybe TRBD1 (6 bases). CDR1 and CDR2 (germline): SGDLS, YYNGEE. With 0 bases removed from V and 5 bases from J, the gap between germline ends came to 11 bases. The CDR3 is 14 residues long. DNA for the CDR3: TGTGCCAGCAGCGTAGCTACAGGGACGGAGACCCAGTACTTC. As protein: CASSVATGTETQYF.

The chain carries TRBV6-2 or TRBV6-3 and TRBJ2-7; no definite D call. Trimming removed 6 bases at V and 2 bases at J, with 8 bases between. The CDR3 runs 12 residues. Germline V lookup: CDR1 MNHEY, CDR2 SVGEGT. CDR3 sequence: CASRATPYEQYV. In DNA form, the CDR3 reads TGTGCCAGCAGGGCAACCCCCTACGAGCAGTACGTC.

This clonotype was observed many times. This chain uses TRBV7-8 with TRBJ1-1; D uncertain. This CDR3 comprises 13 residues. With 5 bases removed from V and 4 bases from J, the gap between germline ends came to 11 bases. The V gene's germline CDR1 is SGHVS and CDR2 FQNEAQ. The DNA for the CDR3 is TGTGCCAGCAGCCCACTACGGGGCACTGAAGCTTTCTTT. Its protein is CASSPLRGTEAFF. Full variable domain (outside the CDR3, taken from reference TRBV7-8 and TRBJ1-1): GAGVSQSPRYKVAKRGQDVALRCDPISGHVSLFWYQQALGQGPEFLTYFQNEAQLDKSGLPSDRFFAERPEGSVSTLKIQRTQQEDSAVYLCASSPLRGTEAFFGQGTRLTVV.

To note about this clonotype: The junction departs from germline at one end; a sequencing error may be responsible. The rearrangement uses TRBV7-8 and TRBJ1-2; 11 nucleotides agree with TRBD1. This CDR3 is built from 15 residues. Germline V CDR1 and CDR2: SGHVS, FQNEAQ. The CDR3 region has the DNA TGTGTCAGCAGCAACCGGGACAGGGGGAGGGGTGGCTACACCTTC. Translated, it gives CVSSNRDRGRGGYTF.

With respect to this clonotype: One end of the junction varies from germline; a read error may be responsible. This chain uses TRBV14 with TRBJ1-1; D gene unclear. This CDR3 has 14 amino acids. CDR1 SGHDN and CDR2 FVKESK come from the germline V gene. This CDR3 is CATSQDAGGTEAFF. The CDR3 nucleotides are TGTGCCACCAGCCAAGATGCAGGAGGCACTGAAGCTTTCTTT.

This clonotype was observed a handful of times. The chain joins TRBV7-9 to TRBJ2-7, with 9 bases that match TRBD2. Germline V gene sequence: CDR1 SEHNR, CDR2 FQNEAQ (reference sequence). The CDR3 runs to 17 residues. V was clipped by 0 bases and J by 2 bases; unmatched bases: 8. The CDR3 DNA follows: TGTGCCAGCAGCTTAGCTAGCGGGGGACCCGGGGCCTACGAGCAGTACTTC. Encoded protein: CASSLASGGPGAYEQYF.

In this sample, this clonotype turned up a few times. The chain recombines TRBV7-6 with TRBJ1-3, with D perhaps TRBD1 (5 bases). Germline V gives CDR1 SGHVS, CDR2 FNYEAQ. This CDR3 region has 15 residues. Trimming removed 0 bases from V and 1 base from J, with 7 bases in between. In DNA, the CDR3 is TGTGCCAGCAGCTTAGCCTCAGGGTCTGGAAACACCATATATTTT. It is translated as CASSLASGSGNTIYF.

The J gene is TRBJ2-2, the V gene TRBV10-1; the D is unclear. Deletions cut 2 bases from V and 6 bases from J, with 7 bases between. Germline-derived CDR1 and CDR2 are WNHNN and SYGVQD (reference sequence). The CDR3 covers 13 residues. The CDR3 is CASSELGSGELFF. CDR3 bases: TGCGCCAGCAGTGAGCTTGGGTCCGGGGAGCTGTTTTTT.

This clonotype has ten or more counts. V and J are TRBV28 and TRBJ1-5, with 7 nucleotides matching TRBD1. Trimming took 7 bases from V and 4 from J; bases not matched to a gene: 7. The CDR3 totals 14 residues. Per germline, CDR1 MDHEN and CDR2 SYDVKM. This chain's CDR3 is CASNPDRANQPQHF. CDR3 DNA sequence: TGTGCCAGCAACCCCGACAGGGCGAATCAGCCCCAGCATTTT.

V usage is TRBV6-5 and J usage is TRBJ2-3; D unresolved. Trimming took off 4 bases at V and 3 bases at J, with 5 bases between the two ends. This CDR3 region has 12 residues. The V gene's germline CDR1 is MNHEY and CDR2 SVGAGI. This chain's CDR3 is CASSSWTDTQYF. CDR3 DNA: TGTGCCAGCAGTTCTTGGACAGATACGCAGTATTTT.

This clonotype was observed at least ten times. This rearrangement joins TRBV7-2 to TRBJ1-1, with 11 bases aligning to TRBD1. Germline V CDR1 and CDR2: SGHTA, FQGNSA. The CDR3 contains 18 residues. J gave up 2 bases and V 5 bases, and 13 bases lay outside the gene matches. As DNA, the CDR3 is TGTGCCAGCAGCGCCCCTAGGACAGGGGGCGCGATCAACACTGAAGCTTTCTTT. It translates to CASSAPRTGGAINTEAFF.

The genes are TRBV27 and TRBJ1-6; D unresolved. The CDR3 loop spans 13 amino acids. CDR1 is MNHEY, CDR2 SMNVEV, per germline (reference sequence). The V end was cut by 3 bases, the J end by 9 bases, with 9 bases between. CDR3 DNA sequence: TGTGCCAGCAGTTTTGGAGTTGGTTCACCCCTCCACTTT. Translating gives CASSFGVGSPLHF.

This clonotype was found a few times. The V and J genes are TRBV14 and TRBJ2-3, with unresolved D. The CDR3 spans 18 residues. Trimming took off 0 bases at V and 0 bases at J, with 16 bases between the two ends. Germline V gives CDR1 SGHDN, CDR2 FVKESK. CDR3 DNA: TGTGCCAGCAGCCAAGATGGCTTCTTAGCCTCTAGCACAGATACGCAGTATTTT. Protein product: CASSQDGFLASSTDTQYF.

V usage is TRBV4-1 and J usage is TRBJ1-3; the D is unclear. The germline V gene encodes CDR1 MGHRA and CDR2 YSYEKL. V lost 1 base and J 3 bases, leaving 7 bases between the germline ends. CDR3 length: 14 residues. The CDR3 loop reads CASSQGPFGNTIYF. The CDR3 region has the DNA TGCGCCAGCAGCCAAGGTCCCTTTGGAAACACCATATATTTT.

The rearrangement joins TRBV6-5 to TRBJ1-2, with a tentative D call TRBD1 (5 bases). This CDR3 spans 16 amino acids. Deletions cut 2 bases from V and 1 base from J, with 14 bases between. From germline, CDR1 is MNHEY and CDR2 SVGAGI. DNA of the CDR3: TGTGCCAGCAGTTACCGCTCGGGGGAGATTAACTATGGCTACACCTTC. Translated: CASSYRSGEINYGYTF.

This clonotype turned up a few times. The chain has TRBV10-3 and TRBJ2-7, with a tentative D call TRBD1 (7 bases). Germline lookup yields CDR1 ENHRY and CDR2 SYGVKD. The CDR3 length is 14 residues. Trimming removed 7 bases at V and 5 bases at J, with 18 bases between. The CDR3 DNA is TGTGCCATCAAAGAACCAGGGGGGTTCCACGAGCAGTACTTC. Encoded protein: CAIKEPGGFHEQYF.